The rows below give T cell receptor beta chains drawn from one sample of a study of beta chain features in type 1 diabetes. Profiling relied on immunoSEQ multiplex PCR, and the TCRdb table lists in-frame clones only, not all of them. The sample comprises 150,000 to 160,000 clones, 11% of which are singletons, and under 2.5% rests with the top ten. Sequencing was carried out using central memory CD4+ T cells from blood. The source is a man aged 18 to 29 in good health. Each CDR3 is given with its conserved first and last residue. Fields, in order: clone size, V gene, J gene, D gene, CDR3 DNA, CDR3 protein. The D gene is left open where the match is weak. A row's size may be missing; if present it is once, few, many or a size class.

few	TRBV10-3	TRBJ2-5	NA	TGTGCCATCAGTGGGACAACGGGAGAGACCCAGTACTTC	CAISGTTGETQYF
many	TRBV2	TRBJ1-1	NA	TGTGCCAGCAGGGCAGGGTTCCCTGAAGCTTTCTTT	CASRAGFPEAFF
many	TRBV7-2	TRBJ2-3	NA	TGTGCCAGCAGCACAAGTAGGGGACATAGCACAGATACGCAGTATTTT	CASSTSRGHSTDTQYF
NA	TRBV4-2	TRBJ2-4	NA	TGTGCCAGCAGCCAAGTTCTCCGGGACCAAAACATTCAGTACTTC	CASSQVLRDQNIQYF
NA	TRBV11-1	TRBJ2-5	NA	TGTGCCAGCAGCTCAGGGGCGCGAGAGACCCAGTACTTC	CASSSGARETQYF
NA	TRBV30	TRBJ1-2	NA	TGTGCCTGGAGTGTAGGTTGGGGTGGCTACACCTTC	CAWSVGWGGYTF
NA	TRBV9	TRBJ2-1	TRBD2	TGTGCCAGCAGCGGTGCCGGGCTAGCGGGCTCCTACAATGAGCAGTTCTTC	CASSGAGLAGSYNEQFF
few	TRBV29-1	TRBJ1-4	NA	TGCAGCGTTGACCTCGGGAATTCTAATGAAAAACTGTTTTTT	CSVDLGNSNEKLFF
NA	TRBV15	TRBJ2-7	NA	TGTGCCACCAGCAGAGAAGAAAGCTACGAGCAGTACTTC	CATSREESYEQYF
many	TRBV9	TRBJ1-4	TRBD1	TGTGCCAGCAGCGTGGCACAGGGGGCGGCTAATGAAAAACTGTTTTTT	CASSVAQGAANEKLFF
few	TRBV11-1	TRBJ2-3	NA	TGTGCCAGCAGCTTTAGGTCGCGCGCCTCATTCACAGATACGCAGTATTTT	CASSFRSRASFTDTQYF
NA	TRBV15	TRBJ1-2	NA	TGTGCCACCAGCAGAGGATATGGCTACACCTTC	CATSRGYGYTF
few	TRBV5-4	TRBJ2-3	TRBD1	TGTGCCAGCAGCTCGCTCCGGGACAGACTCACAGATACGCAGTATTTT	CASSSLRDRLTDTQYF
NA	TRBV7-2	TRBJ2-1	TRBD2	TGTGCCAGCAGCTTGGGGACTAGCAATGAGCAGTTCTTC	CASSLGTSNEQFF
NA	TRBV5-1	TRBJ1-1	TRBD1	TGCGCCAGCTACCCAGGACAGGGGGCCACTGAAGCTTTCTTT	CASYPGQGATEAFF
NA	TRBV28	TRBJ1-4	NA	TGTGCCAGCCGCCTGGGGGCTTCTAATGAAAAACTGTTTTTT	CASRLGASNEKLFF
NA	TRBV6-5	TRBJ2-4	NA	TGTGCCAGCAGTTACTCGTGGGCAGTCGGAAACATTCAGTACTTC	CASSYSWAVGNIQYF
few	TRBV7-3	TRBJ2-5	TRBD2	TGTGCCAGCAGCTCGGGACTAGGAGAGACCCAGTACTTC	CASSSGLGETQYF
NA	TRBV30	TRBJ2-5	TRBD1	TGTGCCTGGAGTGCGTTAGGGGACAGGGCCCAAGAGACCCAGTACTTC	CAWSALGDRAQETQYF
NA	TRBV29-1	TRBJ1-5	NA	TGCAGCGTTGAAGTCGATGGAAAACAGCCCCAGCATTTT	CSVEVDGKQPQHF
many	TRBV5-1	TRBJ2-7	TRBD1	TGCGCCAGCAGACTGGACAGGTTCTCCTACGAGCAGTACTTC	CASRLDRFSYEQYF
NA	TRBV7-9	TRBJ1-1	TRBD1	TGTGCCAGCAGCTCGCGAGACAGGGAGGGCACTGAAGCTTTCTTT	CASSSRDREGTEAFF
few	TRBV6-1	TRBJ2-3	NA	TGTGCCAGCACCGCAACGGACAGTAGAACAGATACGCAGTATTTT	CASTATDSRTDTQYF
NA	TRBV5-4	TRBJ2-1	NA	TGCGCCAGCAGCCAGAAAACTGAGCAGTTCTTC	CASSQKTEQFF
many	TRBV27	TRBJ2-2	NA	TGTGCCAGCAGTTTATCCGTCCCGGCAGGGACCGGGGAGCTGTTTTTT	CASSLSVPAGTGELFF
few	TRBV11-2	TRBJ1-3	NA	TGTGCCAGCAGCTTCCCCCTACAGGGCTATTCTGGAAACACCATATATTTT	CASSFPLQGYSGNTIYF
NA	TRBV27	TRBJ2-7	TRBD1	TGTGCCAGCCTCGAGGGACAGTCCTCCTACGAGCAGTACTTC	CASLEGQSSYEQYF
NA	TRBV15	TRBJ2-7	TRBD1	TGTGCCACCAGCAGGGTGGGAACTGGACAGGGTAATCAGTACGAGCAGTACTTC	CATSRVGTGQGNQYEQYF
NA	TRBV5-8	TRBJ1-1	TRBD1	TGTGCCAGCAGCTTACGACTGGGACAGGGGAACACTGAAGCTTTCTTT	CASSLRLGQGNTEAFF
NA	TRBV18	TRBJ2-5	TRBD1	TGTGCCAGCTCACCTGGACAGGGAGAGACCCAGTACTTC	CASSPGQGETQYF
few	TRBV15	TRBJ2-7	NA	TGTGCCACCGGCAAGGGACACACCTACGAGCAGTACTTC	CATGKGHTYEQYF
many	TRBV9	TRBJ1-1	NA	TGTGCCAGCCGACGCCCGGGGCCGAACACTGAAGCTTTCTTT	CASRRPGPNTEAFF
NA	TRBV4-2	TRBJ2-7	NA	TGTGCCAGCAGCCTAAAGGACCAGAGTTACGAGCAGTACTTC	CASSLKDQSYEQYF
few	TRBV15	TRBJ2-7	NA	TGTGCCACCAGCAGCGCCAGGGGCGGCGAGCAGTACTTC	CATSSARGGEQYF
NA	TRBV19	TRBJ2-1	NA	TGTGCCAGTAGTGTACCCCCTAATGAGCAGTTCTTC	CASSVPPNEQFF
NA	TRBV2	TRBJ2-3	TRBD2	TGTGCCAGCGGGACTAGCGGGGCCAGGGCAGATACGCAGTATTTT	CASGTSGARADTQYF
NA	TRBV19	TRBJ2-5	NA	TGTGCCAGTAGCCGCTCTCCCGGGTCCTGGAAAGAGACCCAGTACTTC	CASSRSPGSWKETQYF
few	TRBV12-5	TRBJ1-1	NA	TGTGCTAGTGCCCGGCCGGGGAGCACTGAAGCTTTCTTT	CASARPGSTEAFF
few	TRBV28	TRBJ2-3	TRBD1	TGTGCCAGCAGACCTAGAAGACAGGGGGCGCAAACCCGCACAGATACGCAGTATTTT	CASRPRRQGAQTRTDTQYF
few	TRBV4-3	TRBJ2-2	NA	TGCGCCAGCAGCCAAGAAGGAAGTAGGGCGGCGGAGCTGTTTTTT	CASSQEGSRAAELFF
NA	TRBV16	TRBJ2-7	NA	TGTGCCAGCAGCCAATATCAGGGCTACTACGAGCAGTACTTC	CASSQYQGYYEQYF
NA	TRBV11-3	TRBJ2-7	NA	TGTGCCAGCAGCTTAGATGCGGGGGAGCAGTACTTC	CASSLDAGEQYF
NA	TRBV9	TRBJ2-3	TRBD2	TGTGCCAGCAGCGTTGGACTAGCTAGCACAGATACGCAGTATTTT	CASSVGLASTDTQYF
few	TRBV4-3	TRBJ1-1	NA	TGCGCCAGCAGCCAAGTAGGGTATGAAGCTTTCTTT	CASSQVGYEAFF
many	TRBV14	TRBJ2-7	NA	TGTGCCAGCAGCCCCCGAGGGAACCTTCCCTACGAGCAGTACTTC	CASSPRGNLPYEQYF
NA	TRBV27	TRBJ2-7	TRBD1	TGTGCCAGTTCCCGGGACAGGGGGAACTACGAGCAGTACTTC	CASSRDRGNYEQYF
NA	TRBV7-2	TRBJ2-7	TRBD2	TGTGCCAGCAGCGGACCGCGGGGGGGCAGCAAGTCCTACGAGCAGTACTTC	CASSGPRGGSKSYEQYF
NA	TRBV15	TRBJ2-2	TRBD2	TGTGCCACCAGCAGTGGAAACCCGGGACTAGCGCGTACCGGGGAGCTGTTTTTT	CATSSGNPGLARTGELFF
few	TRBV27	TRBJ2-7	TRBD1	TGTGCCAGCAGTCCAACTCCCGGGACAGGGGAGCAGTACTTC	CASSPTPGTGEQYF
NA	TRBV23-1	TRBJ1-1	NA	TGCGCCAGCAGTCAATCGACTCTTGCCCTGGGTGTGAACACTGAAGCTTTCTTT	CASSQSTLALGVNTEAFF
few	TRBV4-2	TRBJ2-5	TRBD2	TGTGCCAGCAGCCAAGAAACTAGCGGACAAGAGACCCAGTACTTC	CASSQETSGQETQYF
few	TRBV7-2	TRBJ2-3	NA	TGTGCCAGCAGCCCCTCATGGCAGCGCACAGATACGCAGTATTTT	CASSPSWQRTDTQYF
few	TRBV30	TRBJ1-5	TRBD1	TGTGCCTGGAGTTACCCCGGGACAGGGCCCCAGGGCCTTAGAGGGATATTGGGCAATCAGCCCCAGCATTTT	CAWSYPGTGPQGLRGILGNQPQHF
NA	TRBV29-1	TRBJ2-7	NA	TGCAGCGTTGAAACTAAGTGCGAGCAGTACTTC	CSVETKCEQYF